Listed below are T cell receptor beta chains from one sample, sequenced in a study of blood T cell repertoires in COVID-19. TCRdb's copy holds only in-frame clones and misses some; the assay was immunoSEQ multiplex PCR. This sample has tens of thousands of clones, with 70% to 85% found just once. Input material: peripheral blood. These receptors were obtained from a man aged 65-85 years with acute or convalescent COVID-19. Each CDR3 is given with its conserved first and last residue. D genes are given only for firm matches. For some rows the clone size is stated as once, few or many, or as a class when expanded; others skip it.

v_gene: TRBV30; j_gene: TRBJ1-2; d_gene: TRBD1; len: 11; abundance: .; CDR3nt: TGTGCCTGGTCGACAGGGTATGGCTACACCTTC; CDR3aa: CAWSTGYGYTF
v_gene: TRBV5-1; j_gene: TRBJ2-7; d_gene: TRBD2; len: 20; abundance: .; CDR3nt: TGCGCCAGCAGCCTTTTTCCTATGGGACTAGCGGGTGGTCTCTTCTACGAGCAGTACTTC; CDR3aa: CASSLFPMGLAGGLFYEQYF
v_gene: TRBV5-1; j_gene: TRBJ1-3; d_gene: .; len: 14; abundance: few; CDR3nt: TGCGCCAGCAGCCCTCAGGGGTCTGGAAACACCATATATTTT; CDR3aa: CASSPQGSGNTIYF
v_gene: TRBV6-5; j_gene: TRBJ1-5; d_gene: .; len: 15; abundance: few; CDR3nt: TGTGCCAGCAGCGAGTCACAGGGAATCAATCAGCCCCAGCATTTT; CDR3aa: CASSESQGINQPQHF
v_gene: TRBV3-1/TRBV3-2; j_gene: TRBJ2-4; d_gene: TRBD2; len: 14; abundance: .; CDR3nt: TGTGCCAGCAGCCAGGGGGGAGGGGTCAACATTCAGTACTTC; CDR3aa: CASSQGGGVNIQYF
v_gene: TRBV10-3; j_gene: TRBJ1-2; d_gene: .; len: 13; abundance: .; CDR3nt: TGTGCCATCAGTGAGCAGGTTAACTATGGCTACACCTTC; CDR3aa: CAISEQVNYGYTF
v_gene: TRBV7-9; j_gene: TRBJ1-1; d_gene: TRBD1; len: 15; abundance: .; CDR3nt: TGTGCCAGCAGCAAACTCACAGGGGGTGCCACTGAAGCTTTCTTT; CDR3aa: CASSKLTGGATEAFF
v_gene: TRBV24-1; j_gene: TRBJ1-3; d_gene: .; len: 13; abundance: once; CDR3nt: TGTGCCACCAGGGAGAGGGAAGGAAACACCATATATTTT; CDR3aa: CATREREGNTIYF
v_gene: TRBV6-5; j_gene: TRBJ2-5; d_gene: TRBD1; len: 14; abundance: few; CDR3nt: TGTGCCAGCAGAAGACAGGGGGGCGGGGAGACCCAGTACTTC; CDR3aa: CASRRQGGGETQYF
v_gene: TRBV6-5; j_gene: TRBJ1-2; d_gene: .; len: 15; abundance: .; CDR3nt: TGTGCCAGCAGTTTTTCGACGGGACTCCGCTATGGCTACACCTTC; CDR3aa: CASSFSTGLRYGYTF
v_gene: TRBV5-1; j_gene: TRBJ1-2; d_gene: .; len: 13; abundance: .; CDR3nt: TGCGCCAGCAGTTTCGGACACGAGGAAGGCTACACCTTC; CDR3aa: CASSFGHEEGYTF
v_gene: TRBV12-5; j_gene: TRBJ1-1; d_gene: .; len: 15; abundance: few; CDR3nt: TGTGCTAGTGGTTTGGGGTTCATGGGGGCCTCTGAAGCTTTCTTT; CDR3aa: CASGLGFMGASEAFF
v_gene: TRBV5-5; j_gene: TRBJ2-1; d_gene: .; len: 16; abundance: .; CDR3nt: TGTGCCAGCAGCACCGGACAGAGGTCCCCCTACAATGAGCAGTTCTTC; CDR3aa: CASSTGQRSPYNEQFF
v_gene: TRBV5-1; j_gene: TRBJ1-6; d_gene: .; len: 16; abundance: .; CDR3nt: TGCGCCAGCAGCGCGACGGGACATACTTTTAATTCACCCCTCCACTTT; CDR3aa: CASSATGHTFNSPLHF
v_gene: TRBV7-6; j_gene: TRBJ2-5; d_gene: .; len: 20; abundance: .; CDR3nt: TGTGCCAGCAGCTTAGGTTTTAGTGAGGTTTATGGGGCCGAAGAAGAGACCCAGTACTTC; CDR3aa: CASSLGFSEVYGAEEETQYF
v_gene: TRBV5-1; j_gene: TRBJ2-1; d_gene: .; len: 15; abundance: once; CDR3nt: TGCGCCAGCAGATTGGAGGGGGGGCCCTACAATGAGCAGTTCTTC; CDR3aa: CASRLEGGPYNEQFF
v_gene: TRBV6-6; j_gene: TRBJ1-2; d_gene: .; len: 15; abundance: .; CDR3nt: TGTGCCAGCAGTTGGTTGAGCAGGTCCCCCTATGGCTACACCTTC; CDR3aa: CASSWLSRSPYGYTF
v_gene: TRBV5-8; j_gene: TRBJ2-2; d_gene: TRBD1; len: 15; abundance: .; CDR3nt: TGTGCCAGCAGGACGGGACAGACTAACACCGGGGAGCTGTTTTTT; CDR3aa: CASRTGQTNTGELFF
v_gene: TRBV18; j_gene: TRBJ1-6; d_gene: TRBD1; len: 15; abundance: few; CDR3nt: TGTGCCAGCTCACCCGACAGGGTGCGAAATTCACCCCTCCACTTT; CDR3aa: CASSPDRVRNSPLHF
v_gene: TRBV5-1; j_gene: TRBJ1-1; d_gene: .; len: 15; abundance: few; CDR3nt: TGCGCCAGCAGCTCCACAGGGAACATGAACACTGAAGCTTTCTTT; CDR3aa: CASSSTGNMNTEAFF
v_gene: TRBV29-1; j_gene: TRBJ2-3; d_gene: TRBD1; len: 11; abundance: .; CDR3nt: TGCAGCCCGGGGGACAGGGATACGCAGTATTTT; CDR3aa: CSPGDRDTQYF
v_gene: TRBV7-3; j_gene: TRBJ1-1; d_gene: TRBD1; len: 17; abundance: .; CDR3nt: TGTGCCAGCAGCGGAAAAAGGGCAGGGGGTGATAACACTGAAGCTTTCTTT; CDR3aa: CASSGKRAGGDNTEAFF
v_gene: TRBV7-2; j_gene: TRBJ2-3; d_gene: .; len: 13; abundance: once; CDR3nt: TGTGCCAGCAGCTTTTCTAGCACAGATACGCAGTATTTT; CDR3aa: CASSFSSTDTQYF
v_gene: TRBV6-5; j_gene: TRBJ2-7; d_gene: TRBD2; len: 15; abundance: .; CDR3nt: TGTGCCAGCAGTTACTCTCTAGCGGGCGCCTACGAGCAGTACTTC; CDR3aa: CASSYSLAGAYEQYF
v_gene: TRBV7-9; j_gene: TRBJ1-3; d_gene: TRBD1; len: 15; abundance: .; CDR3nt: TGTGCCAGCAGCCCCACGACAGGGTCTGGAAACACCATATATTTT; CDR3aa: CASSPTTGSGNTIYF
v_gene: TRBV5-5; j_gene: TRBJ2-3; d_gene: TRBD1; len: 17; abundance: .; CDR3nt: TGTGCCAGCAGCTTGGCGCCGGGACAGGGAGGTATAGATACGCAGTATTTT; CDR3aa: CASSLAPGQGGIDTQYF
v_gene: TRBV30; j_gene: TRBJ2-2; d_gene: .; len: 15; abundance: once; CDR3nt: TGTGCCGGAAGGCCGGGGTGGCCGTACACCGGGGAGCTGTTTTTT; CDR3aa: CAGRPGWPYTGELFF
v_gene: TRBV7-9; j_gene: TRBJ2-5; d_gene: TRBD2; len: 15; abundance: .; CDR3nt: TGTGCCAGCAGCCGACTAGCGGGAGGTCAAGAGACCCAGTACTTC; CDR3aa: CASSRLAGGQETQYF
v_gene: TRBV28; j_gene: TRBJ1-2; d_gene: TRBD1; len: 14; abundance: .; CDR3nt: TGTGCCAGCAGGGTAGGGGGCGCGAGCTATGGCTACACCTTC; CDR3aa: CASRVGGASYGYTF
v_gene: TRBV28; j_gene: TRBJ1-2; d_gene: TRBD1; len: 17; abundance: .; CDR3nt: TGTGCCAGCAGATCCTGGGACAGGTCCCTCTTAAACTATGGCTACACCTTC; CDR3aa: CASRSWDRSLLNYGYTF
v_gene: TRBV2; j_gene: TRBJ1-6; d_gene: .; len: 15; abundance: .; CDR3nt: TGTGCCAGCAGTGTCCAGGGGCAGTATAATTCACCCCTCCACTTT; CDR3aa: CASSVQGQYNSPLHF
v_gene: TRBV5-8; j_gene: TRBJ1-2; d_gene: .; len: 12; abundance: .; CDR3nt: TGTGCCAGCAGCGGGCCTAACTATGGCTACACCTTC; CDR3aa: CASSGPNYGYTF
v_gene: TRBV5-1; j_gene: TRBJ1-1; d_gene: TRBD1; len: 16; abundance: .; CDR3nt: TGCGCCAGCAGCTACACCTCGACAGGGTTGAACACTGAAGCTTTCTTT; CDR3aa: CASSYTSTGLNTEAFF
v_gene: TRBV3-1/TRBV3-2; j_gene: TRBJ1-1; d_gene: .; len: 14; abundance: .; CDR3nt: TGTGCCAGCACCTTATCCGACAGAAACACTGAAGCTTTCTTT; CDR3aa: CASTLSDRNTEAFF
v_gene: TRBV7-2; j_gene: TRBJ1-1; d_gene: .; len: 14; abundance: .; CDR3nt: TGTGCCAGCAGCCCAAGACTACAAGGGACTGAAGCTTTCTTT; CDR3aa: CASSPRLQGTEAFF
v_gene: TRBV7-9; j_gene: TRBJ1-5; d_gene: .; len: 14; abundance: .; CDR3nt: TGTGCCAGCAGCGGAGACGACTCGAAGCAGCCCCAGCATTTT; CDR3aa: CASSGDDSKQPQHF
v_gene: TRBV3-1/TRBV3-2; j_gene: TRBJ2-2; d_gene: .; len: 17; abundance: .; CDR3nt: TGTGCCAGCAGCCAAGATATGGTCCAGGGTAGCACCGGGGAGCTGTTTTTT; CDR3aa: CASSQDMVQGSTGELFF
v_gene: TRBV5-1; j_gene: TRBJ1-2; d_gene: TRBD1; len: 16; abundance: .; CDR3nt: TGCGCCAGCAGCTTCGGGGACAGGACTTCTTGGTATGGCTACACCTTC; CDR3aa: CASSFGDRTSWYGYTF
v_gene: TRBV5-1; j_gene: TRBJ2-5; d_gene: TRBD1; len: 15; abundance: .; CDR3nt: TGCGCCAGCAGCTTGGCTGACAGGGACCAAGAGACCCAGTACTTC; CDR3aa: CASSLADRDQETQYF
v_gene: TRBV29-1; j_gene: TRBJ1-2; d_gene: TRBD1; len: 13; abundance: few; CDR3nt: TGCAGCGTTGGAGAGGGGGCGCGAAGTGGCTACACCTTC; CDR3aa: CSVGEGARSGYTF
v_gene: TRBV5-6; j_gene: TRBJ2-7; d_gene: .; len: 13; abundance: .; CDR3nt: TGTGCCAGCAGCCAGACTGAGACCTACGAGCAGTACTTC; CDR3aa: CASSQTETYEQYF
v_gene: TRBV5-6; j_gene: TRBJ1-5; d_gene: TRBD1; len: 15; abundance: .; CDR3nt: TGTGCCAGCAGCTACAGGGGGCAGTACGTTCAGCCCCAGCATTTT; CDR3aa: CASSYRGQYVQPQHF